This paragraph covers one T cell receptor (beta chain) sequence. No antigen is known for it. This CDR3 spans 14 amino acids. V was cut by 4 bases and J by 4 bases, with 14 bases left in between. Germline V gene sequence: CDR1 SGHNT, CDR2 YYREEE (reference sequence). This sample was taken from a study of blood T cells in healthy people across ages. Study-wide findings and caveats: A strong correlation between TCR beta diversity and naive T cell percentage was seen.

PCR was performed a second time for about 6 to 12 cycles using a sample-barcoded 5' primer and a J-beta primer mix. Tagging of each cDNA molecule was performed by a template-switch adaptor with 12 random nucleotides. TCRdb re-analysed the 5' RACE reads in MiXCR, keeping a single row per CDR3 protein. Of 1.5 million to 2 million distinct CDR3 sequences in the sample, 28% were seen once. The sequence derives from a woman between 25 and 40 years old in good health. V gene TRBV5-4 combines with J gene TRBJ1-2; maybe TRBD1 (5 bases). Sequencing was performed on blood. In DNA form, the CDR3 reads TGTGCCAGCAGCCAAGACAGAGACATCTATGGCTACACCTTC. Translation: CASSQDRDIYGYTF.